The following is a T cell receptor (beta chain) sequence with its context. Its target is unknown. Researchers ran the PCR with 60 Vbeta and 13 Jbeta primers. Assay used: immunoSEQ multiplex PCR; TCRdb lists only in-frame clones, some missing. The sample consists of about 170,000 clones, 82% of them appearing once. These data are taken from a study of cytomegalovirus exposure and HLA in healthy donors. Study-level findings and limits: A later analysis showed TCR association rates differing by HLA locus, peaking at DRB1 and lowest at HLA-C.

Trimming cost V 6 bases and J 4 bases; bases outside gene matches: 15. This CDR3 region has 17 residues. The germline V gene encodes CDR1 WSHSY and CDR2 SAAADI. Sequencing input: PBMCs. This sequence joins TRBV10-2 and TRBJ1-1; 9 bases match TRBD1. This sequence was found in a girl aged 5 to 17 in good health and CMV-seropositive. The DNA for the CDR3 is TGCGCCAGCAGGCCCATAAACGGGGACAGGGTGACCACTGAAGCTTTCTTT. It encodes CASRPINGDRVTTEAFF.